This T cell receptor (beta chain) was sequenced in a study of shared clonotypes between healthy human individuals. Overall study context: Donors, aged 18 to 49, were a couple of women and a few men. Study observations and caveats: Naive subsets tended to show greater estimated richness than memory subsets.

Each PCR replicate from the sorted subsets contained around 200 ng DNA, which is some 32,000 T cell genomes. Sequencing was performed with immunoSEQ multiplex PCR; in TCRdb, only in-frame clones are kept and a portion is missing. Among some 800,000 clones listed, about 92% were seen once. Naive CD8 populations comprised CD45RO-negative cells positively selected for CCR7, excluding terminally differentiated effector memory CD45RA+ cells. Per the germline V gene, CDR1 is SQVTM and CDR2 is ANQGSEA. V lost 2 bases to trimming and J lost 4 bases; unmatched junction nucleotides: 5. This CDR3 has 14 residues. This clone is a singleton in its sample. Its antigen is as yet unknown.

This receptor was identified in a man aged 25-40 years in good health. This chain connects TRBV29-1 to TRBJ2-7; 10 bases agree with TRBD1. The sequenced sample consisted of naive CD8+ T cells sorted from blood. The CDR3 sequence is CSVESGQGTYEQYF. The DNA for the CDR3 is TGCAGCGTTGAATCGGGACAGGGGACGTACGAGCAGTACTTC.